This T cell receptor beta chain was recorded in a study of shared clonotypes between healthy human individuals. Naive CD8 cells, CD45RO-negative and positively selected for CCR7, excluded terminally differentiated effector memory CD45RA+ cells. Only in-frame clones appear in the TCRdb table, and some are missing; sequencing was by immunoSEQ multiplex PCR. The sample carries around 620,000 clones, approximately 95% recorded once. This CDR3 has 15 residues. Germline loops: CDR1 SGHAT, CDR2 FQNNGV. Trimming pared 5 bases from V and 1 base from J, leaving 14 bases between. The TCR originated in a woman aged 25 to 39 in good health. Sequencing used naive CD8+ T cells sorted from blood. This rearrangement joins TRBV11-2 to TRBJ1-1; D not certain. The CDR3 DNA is TGTGCCAGCAGCCTAAGCGAGGGTAGGAACACTGAAGCTTTCTTT. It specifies CASSLSEGRNTEAFF. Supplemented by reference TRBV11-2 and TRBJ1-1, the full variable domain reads EAGVAQSPRYKIIEKRQSVAFWCNPISGHATLYWYQQILGQGPKLLIQFQNNGVVDDSQLPKDRFSAERLKGVDSTLKIQPAKLEDSAVYLCASSLSEGRNTEAFFGQGTRLTVV.